Shown below are 18 T cell receptor beta chains from a single sample sequenced in a study of blood T cell repertoires in COVID-19. Method: immunoSEQ multiplex PCR; TCRdb's copy keeps in-frame clones and lacks some. In the table there are tens of thousands of clones, around 89% of which are singletons. The source material was peripheral blood. These receptors were taken from a man in his forties or fifties with acute or convalescent COVID-19.

This rearrangement joins TRBV3-1 (or the pseudogene TRBV3-2) to TRBJ2-7; 9 bases fit TRBD1. The CDR3 sequence is 15 residues long. After removal of 0 bases from V and 4 bases from J, the junction contained 4 bases not matched to a gene. Germline CDR1 is LGHDT and CDR2 is YNNKEL (reference sequence). The CDR3, as DNA: TGTGCCAGCAGCCAAGATCTAGGGACAGGGTACGAGCAGTACTTC. Amino acids: CASSQDLGTGYEQYF.

The genes are TRBV6-6 and TRBJ2-7; TRBD1 matches at 7 bases. CDR1 and CDR2 (germline): MNHNY, SVGAGI (reference sequence). The V and J ends lost 4 bases and 4 bases, in that order; junction bases with no gene match: 10. CDR3 length: 15 residues. CDR3 in amino acids: CASSSEGAKTYEQYF. The DNA for the CDR3 is TGTGCCAGCAGTTCCGAGGGGGCTAAGACTTACGAGCAGTACTTC.

The gene calls are TRBV19 and TRBJ2-1, with a possible D match to TRBD2 (6 bases). CDR1 and CDR2 (germline): LNHDA, SQIVND (reference sequence). This CDR3 comprises 14 residues. The V end was cut by 7 bases, the J end by 8 bases, with 18 bases between. The CDR3 protein is CASIPGLGRDEQFF. In nucleotides, the CDR3 is TGTGCCAGTATACCGGGACTCGGCAGGGATGAGCAGTTCTTC.

The chain couples TRBV27 to TRBJ2-7, with 9 bases identical to TRBD1. CDR1 and CDR2 (germline): MNHEY, SMNVEV (reference sequence). The CDR3 is 13 amino acids. J was trimmed by 4 bases and V by 6 bases; bases with no gene match: 4. The CDR3 DNA reads TGTGCCAGCAGCTGGACAGGGGCGTACGAGCAGTACTTC. It translates to CASSWTGAYEQYF.

This rearrangement joins TRBV28 to TRBJ1-1; D is unresolved. V was pared by 3 bases and J by 5 bases, with 13 bases between. This CDR3 has 14 residues. Germline V CDR1 and CDR2: MDHEN, SYDVKM. CDR3 residues: CASSFVSRLTEAFF. The DNA for the CDR3 is TGTGCCAGCAGTTTTGTCTCGAGGCTTACTGAAGCTTTCTTT.

This chain connects TRBV15 to TRBJ2-1, with no clear D. V was cut by 1 base and J by 8 bases, with 12 bases left in between. The germline CDR1 and CDR2 sequences are LNHNV and YYDKDF (reference sequence). CDR3 length equals 14 residues. CDR3 protein: CATSRARWLDEQFF. Written as DNA, the CDR3 is TGTGCCACCAGCAGAGCTAGGTGGCTCGATGAGCAGTTCTTC.

The rearrangement links TRBV29-1 to TRBJ1-1; D not certain. Germline V gene sequence: CDR1 SQVTM, CDR2 ANQGSEA. The CDR3 is 12 residues long. V was pared by 6 bases and J by 1 base, with 9 bases between. The CDR3 DNA reads as TGCAGCGTCGAGAGACAGAACACTGAAGCTTTCTTT. This codes for CSVERQNTEAFF.

V and J are TRBV28 and TRBJ1-2; a weak D match, TRBD1 (5 bases). V was pared by 4 bases and J by 0 bases, with 12 bases between. This CDR3 region has 15 residues. Germline loops: CDR1 MDHEN, CDR2 SYDVKM. CDR3 sequence reads: CASSSHDSANYGYTF. The DNA of the CDR3 is TGTGCCAGCAGTTCCCATGACAGCGCTAACTATGGCTACACCTTC.

The chain links TRBV3-1 (or the pseudogene TRBV3-2) to TRBJ2-4; TRBD2 matches 8 bases. Trimming cost V 8 bases and J 8 bases; bases outside gene matches: 11. The CDR3 contains 14 residues. Germline CDR1 and CDR2: LGHDT and YNNKEL (reference sequence). The CDR3 DNA is TGTGCCAGCGGCTGGAAAGGACTAGCTCACATTCAGTACTTC. Translating gives CASGWKGLAHIQYF.

V usage is TRBV5-1 and J usage is TRBJ1-1; D is uncertain. The germline V and J ends were trimmed by 0 bases and 3 bases, with 6 bases remaining between them. CDR3 length: 13 amino acids. Germline CDR1 is SGHRS and CDR2 is YFSETQ. CDR3 bases: TGCGCCAGCAGCTTGGCGAGGCACACTGAAGCTTTCTTT. Amino acid sequence: CASSLARHTEAFF.

J is TRBJ1-1 and V is TRBV5-6, with TRBD1 identical over 8 bases. The V segment lost 4 bases and the J segment 5 bases; nucleotides outside the gene matches: 10. Germline V gene data show CDR1 as SGHDT and CDR2 as YYEEEE. This CDR3 is 15 amino acids long. The CDR3 DNA reads TGTGCCAGCAGCATGGGGACAGGCCGAGGGACTGAAGCTTTCTTT. Its protein product is CASSMGTGRGTEAFF.

The chain combines TRBV15 with TRBJ2-3; 12 nucleotides line up with TRBD2. Looked up from germline, CDR1 is LNHNV and CDR2 is YYDKDF (reference sequence). The CDR3 covers 14 residues. J lost 4 bases, V lost 9 bases, and 5 bases had no gene match. CDR3 nucleotide sequence: TGTGCCACTCTAGCGGGAGGGGGGGCAGATACGCAGTATTTT. Translation gives CATLAGGGADTQYF.

The gene calls are TRBV19 and TRBJ1-1; a weak D match, TRBD1 (5 bases). With 3 bases removed from V and 5 bases from J, the gap between germline ends came to 16 bases. The germline gives CDR1 LNHDA, CDR2 SQIVND (reference sequence). The length of the CDR3 is 15 residues. The CDR3 nucleotides are TGTGCCAGTAGTATTGGTCGGGGGGAGGGGACTGAAGCTTTCTTT. It translates to CASSIGRGEGTEAFF.

The chain carries TRBV30 and TRBJ2-1; TRBD2 agrees at 12 bases. Germline assignment: CDR1 GTSNPN and CDR2 SVGIG (reference sequence). The CDR3 sequence is 15 residues long. The trim removed 5 bases at V and 10 bases at J, leaving 12 bases unmatched. The CDR3 sequence: CAWGHGLAGSSEQFF. CDR3 nucleotides: TGTGCCTGGGGCCACGGACTAGCGGGGTCTTCGGAGCAGTTCTTC.

V and J are TRBV5-1 and TRBJ2-7, with TRBD1 matching 10 bases. Germline V gives CDR1 SGHRS, CDR2 YFSETQ. V lost 3 bases to trimming and J lost 3 bases; unmatched junction nucleotides: 0. The CDR3 contains 13 residues. CDR3 region: CASSWTGGYEQYF. The CDR3 bases are TGCGCCAGCAGCTGGACAGGGGGCTACGAGCAGTACTTC.

This chain connects TRBV28 to TRBJ2-7; 8 bases match TRBD2. J lost 0 bases, V lost 6 bases, and 7 bases had no gene match. Germline values: CDR1 MDHEN, CDR2 SYDVKM. This CDR3 region has 15 residues. In DNA, the CDR3 is TGTGCCAGCAGCTCTAGCGGGCTAAACTCCTACGAGCAGTACTTC. The encoded protein is CASSSSGLNSYEQYF.

This clone was seen once. The chain uses TRBV5-6 and TRBJ2-3; 12 bases line up with TRBD2. The CDR3 runs to 17 residues. V lost 3 bases to trimming and J lost 4 bases; unmatched junction nucleotides: 9. Germline lookup yields CDR1 SGHDT and CDR2 YYEEEE. CDR3 nucleotide sequence: TGTGCCAGCAGCTCCCTCGGCCTAGCGGGAGGGGCAGATACGCAGTATTTT. This translates into CASSSLGLAGGADTQYF.

V and J are TRBV27 and TRBJ2-7; TRBD2 matches 8 bases. CDR1 MNHEY and CDR2 SMNVEV come from the germline V gene (reference sequence). Germline trimming cut 2 bases from V and 6 bases from J; bases unmatched to any gene: 9. The CDR3 is 15 residues long. The chain's CDR3 is CASSLGGLGGAEQYF. The CDR3 DNA reads TGTGCCAGCAGTTTAGGGGGACTAGGAGGCGCCGAGCAGTACTTC.